These T cell receptor beta chains were read from a single sample in a study of shared clonotypes between healthy human individuals. Profiled with immunoSEQ multiplex PCR; TCRdb holds only in-frame clones, not every one. The table records 2 million to 2.5 million clones, about nine tenths of them present only once. Sequenced input: naive CD4+ T cells from PBMCs. The receptors come from a young man in good health. Some clones in this sample may be carry-over from other donors' samples. Both conserved end residues are part of each CDR3. Each record gives: V gene, D gene, J gene, clone size, CDR3 DNA, CDR3 protein. D genes are given only for firm matches. Size values are once, few and many counts, or a class for expanded clones, and some rows have none.

v_gene: TRBV11-2; d_gene: TRBD1; j_gene: TRBJ2-3; abundance: once; CDR3nt: TGTGCCAGCAGCTTAGTCCCCGGACAGGGGAATACGCAGTATTTT; CDR3aa: CASSLVPGQGNTQYF
v_gene: TRBV9; d_gene: TRBD2; j_gene: TRBJ2-1; abundance: NA; CDR3nt: TGTGCCAGCAGCGCTTCTAGCGGGATGGGGTACAATGAGCAGTTCTTC; CDR3aa: CASSASSGMGYNEQFF
v_gene: TRBV6-5; d_gene: NA; j_gene: TRBJ1-1; abundance: NA; CDR3nt: TGTGCCAGCGAGAATCAGGGAGCAGGCACTGAAGCTTTCTTT; CDR3aa: CASENQGAGTEAFF
v_gene: TRBV5-6; d_gene: NA; j_gene: TRBJ2-7; abundance: NA; CDR3nt: TGTGCCAGCAGCTTGGCCGGGGGACCCATTTACGAGCAGTACTTC; CDR3aa: CASSLAGGPIYEQYF
v_gene: TRBV2; d_gene: TRBD2; j_gene: TRBJ2-1; abundance: NA; CDR3nt: TGTGCCAGCAGTGCTTGGCTAGCGGGAGTGCTTGAGCAGTTCTTC; CDR3aa: CASSAWLAGVLEQFF
v_gene: TRBV4-1; d_gene: TRBD1; j_gene: TRBJ2-4; abundance: NA; CDR3nt: TGCGCCAGCAGCGGACAGGGGGCAACATTCGTCGCCAAAAACATTCAGTACTTC; CDR3aa: CASSGQGATFVAKNIQYF
v_gene: TRBV28; d_gene: TRBD2; j_gene: TRBJ2-7; abundance: NA; CDR3nt: TGTGCCAGCAGTCCCCTCCGGACTAGCGGGAGGGGATACGAGCAGTACTTC; CDR3aa: CASSPLRTSGRGYEQYF
v_gene: TRBV5-6; d_gene: TRBD1; j_gene: TRBJ1-2; abundance: NA; CDR3nt: TGTGCCAGCAGCGGAAGACAGGGAATGAATTATGGCTACACCTTC; CDR3aa: CASSGRQGMNYGYTF
v_gene: TRBV28; d_gene: NA; j_gene: TRBJ1-2; abundance: NA; CDR3nt: TGTGCCAGCAGCGGGGGGAAGGGAAACTATGGCTACACCTTC; CDR3aa: CASSGGKGNYGYTF
v_gene: TRBV28; d_gene: NA; j_gene: TRBJ1-1; abundance: once; CDR3nt: TGTGCCAGCAGTCCGCGGACAGTCGCTTTCTTT; CDR3aa: CASSPRTVAFF
v_gene: TRBV7-9; d_gene: TRBD1; j_gene: TRBJ1-3; abundance: NA; CDR3nt: TGTGCCAGCAGCTCAAAAACCGGACAGGGTGCGGACACCATATATTTT; CDR3aa: CASSSKTGQGADTIYF
v_gene: TRBV11-3; d_gene: TRBD2; j_gene: TRBJ2-1; abundance: NA; CDR3nt: TGTGCCAGCAGCATAGGGACTAGCGGACACAATGAGCAGTTCTTC; CDR3aa: CASSIGTSGHNEQFF
v_gene: TRBV7-3; d_gene: NA; j_gene: TRBJ2-3; abundance: NA; CDR3nt: TGTGCCAGCCGCCCCGACCCGCAGTATTTT; CDR3aa: CASRPDPQYF
v_gene: TRBV7-9; d_gene: NA; j_gene: TRBJ1-4; abundance: NA; CDR3nt: TGTGCCAGCAGCGGGAGGAAAACCGGGTGGGAAAAACTGTTTTTT; CDR3aa: CASSGRKTGWEKLFF
v_gene: TRBV29-1; d_gene: TRBD1; j_gene: TRBJ1-2; abundance: NA; CDR3nt: TGCAGCGTTGAAGTCTCCGGGACAGGGTATGGTGGCTACACCTTC; CDR3aa: CSVEVSGTGYGGYTF
v_gene: TRBV18; d_gene: TRBD1; j_gene: TRBJ1-5; abundance: NA; CDR3nt: TGTGCCAGCTCACCGGACAGGGGAAAACAGCCCCAGCATTTT; CDR3aa: CASSPDRGKQPQHF
v_gene: TRBV28; d_gene: NA; j_gene: TRBJ2-5; abundance: few; CDR3nt: TGTGCCAGCAGTTTGGAGGGGTCAAAGACCCAGTACTTC; CDR3aa: CASSLEGSKTQYF
v_gene: TRBV6-1; d_gene: NA; j_gene: TRBJ1-2; abundance: NA; CDR3nt: TGTGCCAGCAGTGGAAAGATTGGCTACACCTTC; CDR3aa: CASSGKIGYTF
v_gene: TRBV28; d_gene: TRBD1; j_gene: TRBJ2-2; abundance: NA; CDR3nt: TGTGCCAGCACACCACAGGGGACCACCGGGGAGCTGTTTTTT; CDR3aa: CASTPQGTTGELFF
v_gene: TRBV29-1; d_gene: TRBD1; j_gene: TRBJ1-1; abundance: few; CDR3nt: TGCAGCGTGGACAGGGGGAACACTGAAGCTTTCTTT; CDR3aa: CSVDRGNTEAFF
v_gene: TRBV6-1; d_gene: TRBD2; j_gene: TRBJ2-7; abundance: once; CDR3nt: TGTGCCAGCAGTAAGGGACTAGCCGCCTACGAGCAGTACTTC; CDR3aa: CASSKGLAAYEQYF
v_gene: TRBV5-5; d_gene: NA; j_gene: TRBJ1-1; abundance: NA; CDR3nt: TGTGCCAGCAGCTTGGCCGGGTACACTGAAGCTTTCTTT; CDR3aa: CASSLAGYTEAFF
v_gene: TRBV4-3; d_gene: TRBD1; j_gene: TRBJ2-3; abundance: NA; CDR3nt: TGCGCCAGCAGCCTGATGGGACAGGCGGGGACAGATACGCAGTATTTT; CDR3aa: CASSLMGQAGTDTQYF
v_gene: TRBV7-9; d_gene: TRBD1; j_gene: TRBJ1-2; abundance: NA; CDR3nt: TGTGCCAGCAAGGGACAGAAGGAATATGGCTACACCTTC; CDR3aa: CASKGQKEYGYTF
v_gene: TRBV2; d_gene: NA; j_gene: TRBJ2-3; abundance: NA; CDR3nt: TGTGCCAGCCGTGTTGGGGGTGGCACAGATACGCAGTATTTT; CDR3aa: CASRVGGGTDTQYF
v_gene: TRBV7-9; d_gene: NA; j_gene: TRBJ2-7; abundance: NA; CDR3nt: TGTGCCAGCAGTTTAGGGGGGACCTACGAGCAGTACTTC; CDR3aa: CASSLGGTYEQYF
v_gene: TRBV7-2; d_gene: TRBD1; j_gene: TRBJ1-2; abundance: NA; CDR3nt: TGTGCCAGCAGCTTTGACAGGGGTGAAGTCTATGGCTACACCTTC; CDR3aa: CASSFDRGEVYGYTF
v_gene: TRBV9; d_gene: NA; j_gene: TRBJ2-3; abundance: NA; CDR3nt: TGTGCCAGCAGCGTAGAAGGGTCCACAGATACGCAGTATTTT; CDR3aa: CASSVEGSTDTQYF
v_gene: TRBV5-1; d_gene: TRBD1; j_gene: TRBJ2-2; abundance: NA; CDR3nt: TGCGCCAGCAGTTTGGACAGGGGGCTAACCGGGGAGCTGTTTTTT; CDR3aa: CASSLDRGLTGELFF
v_gene: TRBV19; d_gene: NA; j_gene: TRBJ2-1; abundance: NA; CDR3nt: TGTGCCAGTAACCCTCCGGGACACGGCTACAATGAGCAGTTCTTC; CDR3aa: CASNPPGHGYNEQFF
v_gene: TRBV5-1; d_gene: TRBD2; j_gene: TRBJ2-1; abundance: once; CDR3nt: TGCGCCAGCAGCTTAACTGGGACTAGCGGGAGGGCCAGCAATGAGCAGTTCTTC; CDR3aa: CASSLTGTSGRASNEQFF
v_gene: TRBV2; d_gene: NA; j_gene: TRBJ1-1; abundance: NA; CDR3nt: TGTGCCAGCAGTGAACAGGGTGGCACTGAAGCTTTCTTT; CDR3aa: CASSEQGGTEAFF
v_gene: TRBV2; d_gene: NA; j_gene: TRBJ1-4; abundance: NA; CDR3nt: TGTGCCAGCAGGTCACAGGGAGAGGGTGAAAAACTGTTTTTT; CDR3aa: CASRSQGEGEKLFF
v_gene: TRBV29-1; d_gene: NA; j_gene: TRBJ2-1; abundance: NA; CDR3nt: TGCAGCGTTGCTGGGCGGAGCTCCTACAATGAGCAGTTCTTC; CDR3aa: CSVAGRSSYNEQFF
v_gene: TRBV5-1; d_gene: NA; j_gene: TRBJ2-3; abundance: once; CDR3nt: TGCGCCAGCAGTCTTGGAGGGCCGACAGATACGCAGTATTTT; CDR3aa: CASSLGGPTDTQYF
v_gene: TRBV10-3; d_gene: TRBD1; j_gene: TRBJ1-3; abundance: NA; CDR3nt: TGTGCCATCAGCCCGGGACAGGGTACTCTTGGAAACACCATATATTTT; CDR3aa: CAISPGQGTLGNTIYF
v_gene: TRBV2; d_gene: NA; j_gene: TRBJ2-5; abundance: NA; CDR3nt: TGTGCCAGCAGTCAGAGGGCCCGCGAGACCCAGTACTTC; CDR3aa: CASSQRARETQYF
v_gene: TRBV5-4; d_gene: NA; j_gene: TRBJ1-1; abundance: NA; CDR3nt: TGTGCCAGCAGTAGTGCCGTGGTGGCTGAAGCTTTCTTT; CDR3aa: CASSSAVVAEAFF
v_gene: TRBV7-2; d_gene: NA; j_gene: TRBJ1-2; abundance: NA; CDR3nt: TGTGCCAGCAGCTTAGGGTCTGGCACCCCCGGAGAGGGCTACACCTTC; CDR3aa: CASSLGSGTPGEGYTF
v_gene: TRBV6-6; d_gene: TRBD1; j_gene: TRBJ2-7; abundance: NA; CDR3nt: TGTGCCAGCAAGGACAGGGGGCCGGGAAATCTCTACGAGCAGTACTTC; CDR3aa: CASKDRGPGNLYEQYF
v_gene: TRBV5-5; d_gene: NA; j_gene: TRBJ2-7; abundance: NA; CDR3nt: TGTGCCAGCAGCTTTAGTCCCCGGGGTGATGAGGAGCAGTACTTC; CDR3aa: CASSFSPRGDEEQYF
v_gene: TRBV2; d_gene: NA; j_gene: TRBJ1-2; abundance: NA; CDR3nt: TGTGCCAGCAGTAACACTGAAGGTGGCTACACCTTC; CDR3aa: CASSNTEGGYTF
v_gene: TRBV5-6; d_gene: TRBD2; j_gene: TRBJ2-7; abundance: NA; CDR3nt: TGTGCCAGCAGCCCTACGACTAGCGGGAGCTACGAGCAGTACTTC; CDR3aa: CASSPTTSGSYEQYF
v_gene: TRBV4-1; d_gene: TRBD2; j_gene: TRBJ2-1; abundance: NA; CDR3nt: TGCGCCAGCAGCCAAGATCTAGCGGGGGTGTACAATGAGCAGTTCTTC; CDR3aa: CASSQDLAGVYNEQFF
v_gene: TRBV4-1; d_gene: NA; j_gene: TRBJ1-4; abundance: NA; CDR3nt: TGCGCCAGCAGCCAAGGTCTGGGAGCAACTAATGAAAAACTGTTTTTT; CDR3aa: CASSQGLGATNEKLFF
v_gene: TRBV5-1; d_gene: NA; j_gene: TRBJ2-2; abundance: NA; CDR3nt: TGCGCCAGCAGCGGGGATCTGGTATTACCGGGGGAGCTGTTTTTT; CDR3aa: CASSGDLVLPGELFF
v_gene: TRBV11-2; d_gene: TRBD1; j_gene: TRBJ1-3; abundance: once; CDR3nt: TGTGCCAGCAGCTTAGCAGGGACAGGGGATAGCTCTGGAAACACCATATATTTT; CDR3aa: CASSLAGTGDSSGNTIYF
v_gene: TRBV5-1; d_gene: TRBD2; j_gene: TRBJ2-3; abundance: NA; CDR3nt: TGCGCCAGCAGCACCCCGACTAGCGGGAGCTCCATTAGGACAGATACGCAGTATTTT; CDR3aa: CASSTPTSGSSIRTDTQYF
v_gene: TRBV5-1; d_gene: TRBD2; j_gene: TRBJ2-7; abundance: once; CDR3nt: TGCGCCAGCAGCCCCGGGACTAGCGGGAGGTTTCCCTACGAGCAGTACTTC; CDR3aa: CASSPGTSGRFPYEQYF
v_gene: TRBV7-9; d_gene: NA; j_gene: TRBJ2-3; abundance: NA; CDR3nt: TGTGCCAGCAGCTTAGACAGGGCCCCAGATACGCAGTATTTT; CDR3aa: CASSLDRAPDTQYF
v_gene: TRBV28; d_gene: NA; j_gene: TRBJ1-1; abundance: NA; CDR3nt: TGTGCCAGCAGTGACCCTATGAACACTGAAGCTTTCTTT; CDR3aa: CASSDPMNTEAFF
v_gene: TRBV21-1; d_gene: NA; j_gene: TRBJ2-7; abundance: NA; CDR3nt: TGTGCCAGCAGCAAACATTTGCTGAGACTAGCGGTCTACGAGCAGTACTTC; CDR3aa: CASSKHLLRLAVYEQYF
v_gene: TRBV7-9; d_gene: NA; j_gene: TRBJ2-5; abundance: once; CDR3nt: TGTGCCAGCAGCTCCAGGGGGGAAGAGACCCAGTACTTC; CDR3aa: CASSSRGEETQYF
v_gene: TRBV28; d_gene: NA; j_gene: TRBJ1-5; abundance: NA; CDR3nt: TGTGCCAGCAGGGCTAGCAATCAGCCCCAGCATTTT; CDR3aa: CASRASNQPQHF
v_gene: TRBV18; d_gene: TRBD2; j_gene: TRBJ2-1; abundance: NA; CDR3nt: TGTGCCAGCTCACCACCCGGGTCCCGGGGGGAGAATGAGCAGTTCTTC; CDR3aa: CASSPPGSRGENEQFF
v_gene: TRBV5-1; d_gene: TRBD1; j_gene: TRBJ2-2; abundance: NA; CDR3nt: TGCGCCAGCAGGGATCCGGGACAGGTTCTCACCGGGGAGCTGTTTTTT; CDR3aa: CASRDPGQVLTGELFF
v_gene: TRBV5-1; d_gene: NA; j_gene: TRBJ2-1; abundance: NA; CDR3nt: TGCGCCAGCAAAGAAGCGGACTACAATGAGCAGTTCTTC; CDR3aa: CASKEADYNEQFF
v_gene: TRBV19; d_gene: TRBD1; j_gene: TRBJ1-5; abundance: few; CDR3nt: TGTGCCAGTAGTATTCTCGGACAGGGGGATGGCCAGCCCCAGCATTTT; CDR3aa: CASSILGQGDGQPQHF
v_gene: TRBV5-1; d_gene: NA; j_gene: TRBJ1-4; abundance: once; CDR3nt: TGCGCCAGCAGCCGCGGGACAAGTGGGGAAAAACTGTTTTTT; CDR3aa: CASSRGTSGEKLFF
v_gene: TRBV9; d_gene: NA; j_gene: TRBJ1-1; abundance: NA; CDR3nt: TGTGCCAGCAGCGTAGGTTCCCCCAAGAAAGTCGAACGAGGGGCTGAAGCTTTCTTT; CDR3aa: CASSVGSPKKVERGAEAFF